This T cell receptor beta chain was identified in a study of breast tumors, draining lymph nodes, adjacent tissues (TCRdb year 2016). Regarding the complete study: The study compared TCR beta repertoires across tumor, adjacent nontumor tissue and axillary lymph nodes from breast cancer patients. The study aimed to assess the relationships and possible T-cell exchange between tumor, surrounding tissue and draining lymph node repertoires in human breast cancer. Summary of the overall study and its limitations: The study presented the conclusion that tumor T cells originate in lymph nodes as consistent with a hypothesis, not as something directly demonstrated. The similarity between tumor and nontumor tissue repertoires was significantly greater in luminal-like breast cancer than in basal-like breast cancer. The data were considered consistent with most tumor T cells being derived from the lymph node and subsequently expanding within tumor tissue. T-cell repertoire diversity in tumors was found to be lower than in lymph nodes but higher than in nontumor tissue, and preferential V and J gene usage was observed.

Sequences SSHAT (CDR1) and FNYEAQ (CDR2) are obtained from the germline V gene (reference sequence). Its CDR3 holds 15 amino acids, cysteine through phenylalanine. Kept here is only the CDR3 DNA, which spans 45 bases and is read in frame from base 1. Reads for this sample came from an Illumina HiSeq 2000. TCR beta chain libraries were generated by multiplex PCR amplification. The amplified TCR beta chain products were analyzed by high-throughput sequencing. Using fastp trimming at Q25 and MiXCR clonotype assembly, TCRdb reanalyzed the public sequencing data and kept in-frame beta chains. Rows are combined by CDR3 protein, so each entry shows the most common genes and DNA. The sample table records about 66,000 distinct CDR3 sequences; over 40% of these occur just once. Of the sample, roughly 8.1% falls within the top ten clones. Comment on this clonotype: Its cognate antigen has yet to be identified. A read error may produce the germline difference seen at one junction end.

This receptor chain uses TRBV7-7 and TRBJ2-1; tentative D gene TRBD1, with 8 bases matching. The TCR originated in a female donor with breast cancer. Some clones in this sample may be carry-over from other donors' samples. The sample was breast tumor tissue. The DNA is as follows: TGTGCTAGCAGCGCCGGACAGGGAGGGTCCAATGAGCAGTTCTTC. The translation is CASSAGQGGSNEQFF.